Listed below are T cell receptor beta chains from one sample, sequenced in a study of early T cells in non-severe SARS-CoV-2 infection. MiXCR, run by TCRdb on the 5' RACE reads, gives a single entry per CDR3 protein. The top ten hold roughly 4.5% of the sample, which has some 97,000 distinct CDR3 sequences, 11% seen once. The specimen comprised whole blood, sampled at baseline. The receptors come from an adult who was a healthcare worker with PCR-confirmed SARS-CoV-2 infection or an uninfected control (not recorded which). Both conserved end residues are trimmed from each CDR3.

v_call	j_call	cdr3_aa
TRBV24-1	TRBJ1-5	ATSDRNQPQH
TRBV18	TRBJ2-3	ASSSAPGDTQY
TRBV7-9	TRBJ2-7	ASSLDGRAVREQY
TRBV7-3	TRBJ2-1	ASSLGQQAEQF
TRBV13	TRBJ1-3	ASSLGVTGRGLSGNTIY
TRBV20-1	TRBJ2-7	SAQFPGSYEQY
TRBV11-1	TRBJ2-2	ASSSGQGADTGELF
TRBV15	TRBJ2-1	ATSHPTLVDEQF
TRBV6-6	TRBJ2-7	ASSYGQGSSEQY
TRBV4-1	TRBJ1-2	ASSQSGQGLNYGYT
TRBV3-1	TRBJ2-7	ASTSRGEGYEQY
TRBV5-1	TRBJ2-1	ASSLGPTNEQF
TRBV11-2	TRBJ2-1	ASSLSTGVYNEQF
TRBV5-8	TRBJ1-5	ASSLETGTGQPQH
TRBV12-3/TRBV12-4	TRBJ1-2	ASSRDSEDGYT
TRBV30	TRBJ2-1	AWSVFLGDFTSGGLGYNEQF
TRBV12-5	TRBJ1-4	ASGHANNEKLF
TRBV7-2	TRBJ1-1	ASSLEGRNTEAF
TRBV5-1	TRBJ2-3	ASSTRPPPDTQY
TRBV25-1	TRBJ2-5	ASNGLDKETQY
TRBV6-6	TRBJ1-1	ATEVVRDTEAF
TRBV27	TRBJ2-2	ASSLLGTVNTGELF
TRBV24-1	TRBJ1-6	ATSDTNNSPLH
TRBV2	TRBJ1-4	ASSEPGQGGEKLF